These 7 T cell receptor beta chains were all obtained from the same sample, sequenced in a study of response to subunit inactivated influenza vaccine. TCRdb reprocessed the RT-PCR reads with MiXCR, giving one entry per CDR3 protein. Here the sample spans around 600,000 distinct CDR3 sequences, about 11% being singletons. This same sample was also part of a study on T cells expressing NK-cell markers. That investigation notes: The authors generated TCR beta cDNA through 5'RACE template switching with UMIs.

Sequencing was performed on PBMCs from blood, taken on the day of vaccination. These receptors all come from a man aged 45-65 years who received an inactivated influenza vaccine.

CDR3 DNA sequence: TGTGCCAGCTCACTCCGGACAGGGGGCGTCACAGATACGCAGTATTTT. Amino acid sequence: CASSLRTGGVTDTQYF. The chain combines TRBV18 with TRBJ2-3; TRBD1 aligns across 11 bases. After removal of 4 bases from V and 2 bases from J, the junction contained 5 bases not matched to a gene. This CDR3 region has 16 residues. Per the germline V gene, CDR1 is KGHSH and CDR2 is LQKENI.

This clonotype has at least ten counts. The chain uses TRBV18 and TRBJ2-2; tentatively, D is TRBD1 (6 bases). CDR3 length: 14 amino acids. V was cut by 5 bases and J by 1 base, with 8 bases left in between. Germline CDR1 is KGHSH and CDR2 is LQKENI. CDR3 DNA: TGTGCCAGCTCAAAGGACAGGAACACCGGGGAGCTGTTTTTT. As protein: CASSKDRNTGELFF.

This chain connects TRBV27 to TRBJ1-2; a possible D gene is TRBD1 (5 bases). This CDR3 has 15 amino acids. Looked up from germline, CDR1 is MNHEY and CDR2 is SMNVEV (reference sequence). V shed 3 bases and J shed 7 bases, with 18 bases lying between them. CDR3 protein: CASSFGTSGIRGYTF. The CDR3, as DNA: TGTGCCAGCAGTTTTGGGACTAGCGGGATCCGTGGCTACACCTTC.

The V call is TRBV6-2 or TRBV6-3, the J call TRBJ2-3, with TRBD2 matching 11 bases. CDR3 length: 16 residues. Germline CDR1 MNHEY, CDR2 SVGEGT. Trimming took 5 bases from V and 2 from J; bases not matched to a gene: 6. CDR3 nucleotide sequence: TGTGCCAGCAGTAGAGGGACTAGCGGCTTCACAGATACGCAGTATTTT. This sequence encodes CASSRGTSGFTDTQYF.

This clonotype has more than one count but fewer than ten. This chain uses TRBV3-1 with TRBJ2-1; 9 positions agree with TRBD2. J gave up 8 bases and V 2 bases, and 7 bases lay outside the gene matches. The CDR3 is 15 residues long. Looked up from germline, CDR1 is LGHDT and CDR2 is YNNKEL (reference sequence). CDR3 coding DNA: TGTGCCAGCAGCCAACGCGGGGGGGTGTGGTATGAGCAGTTCTTC. It translates to CASSQRGGVWYEQFF.

This clonotype was detected only once. The chain joins TRBV11-2 to TRBJ2-5, with 7 bases lining up with TRBD1. The V gene end was trimmed by 4 bases and the J gene end by 1 base; junction bases not matched to a gene: 9. The CDR3 runs to 16 residues. The germline V gene encodes CDR1 SGHAT and CDR2 FQNNGV. The CDR3, as DNA: TGTGCCAGCAGCTCGACAGGGTGGGGTGGCCAAGAGACCCAGTACTTC. This gives the protein CASSSTGWGGQETQYF.

The chain carries TRBV24-1 and TRBJ2-3; maybe TRBD2 (6 bases). Between the trimmed V and J ends, which lost 5 bases and 2 bases, there was a span of 13 bases. The CDR3 runs to 15 residues. Germline V CDR1 and CDR2: KGHDR, SFDVKD. This CDR3 is CATSVQRGNTDTQYF. The CDR3, as DNA: TGTGCCACCAGTGTACAACGGGGGAACACAGATACGCAGTATTTT.